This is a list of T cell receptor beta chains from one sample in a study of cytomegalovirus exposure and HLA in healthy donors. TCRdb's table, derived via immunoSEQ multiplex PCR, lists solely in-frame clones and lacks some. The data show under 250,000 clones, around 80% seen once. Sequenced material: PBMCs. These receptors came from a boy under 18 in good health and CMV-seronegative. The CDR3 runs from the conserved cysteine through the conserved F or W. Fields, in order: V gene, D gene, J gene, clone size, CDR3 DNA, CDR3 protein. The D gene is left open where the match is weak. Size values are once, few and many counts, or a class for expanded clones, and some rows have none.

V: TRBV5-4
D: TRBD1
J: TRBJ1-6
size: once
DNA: TGTGCCAGCAGCGACCGGACAGGGGGCGGCCAATTACATTCACCCCTCCACTTT
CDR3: CASSDRTGGGQLHSPLHF

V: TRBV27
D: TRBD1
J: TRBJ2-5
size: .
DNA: TGTGCCAGCAGTTTATACGTCCGGGACAGGGGACCCCAAGAGACCCAGTACTTC
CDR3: CASSLYVRDRGPQETQYF

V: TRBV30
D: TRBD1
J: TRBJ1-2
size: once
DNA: TGTGCCTGGAGTGCTTCCGGGACAGGGAGTTGTGGCTACACCTTC
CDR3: CAWSASGTGSCGYTF

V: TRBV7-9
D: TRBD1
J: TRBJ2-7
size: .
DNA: TGTTCCAGTGGACAGGGCTCCTACGAGCAGTACTTC
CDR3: CSSGQGSYEQYF

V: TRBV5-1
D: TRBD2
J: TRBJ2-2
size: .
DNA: TGCGCCAGCAGCACGGGACTAGCGGGAGTGAACGGGGAGCTGTTTTTT
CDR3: CASSTGLAGVNGELFF

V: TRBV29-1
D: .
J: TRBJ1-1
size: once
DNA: TGCAGCGTTGTGGTCGGGGGGAGCACTGAAGCTTTCTTT
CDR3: CSVVVGGSTEAFF

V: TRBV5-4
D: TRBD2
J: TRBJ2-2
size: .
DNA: TGTGCCAGCAGCTTGGACCCGGGACTAGCGGGGGGTCCTCAGGAGCTGTTTTTT
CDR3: CASSLDPGLAGGPQELFF

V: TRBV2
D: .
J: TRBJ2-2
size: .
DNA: TGTGCCACGGGCGGGCTGTCGAACACCGGGGAGCTGTTTTTT
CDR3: CATGGLSNTGELFF

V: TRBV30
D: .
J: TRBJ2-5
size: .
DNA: TGTGCCTGCGGACTACATCAAGGAGAGACCCAGTACTTC
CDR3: CACGLHQGETQYF

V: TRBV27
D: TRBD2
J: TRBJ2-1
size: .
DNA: TGTGCCAGCGCTAGCGGGGTGGCCTACAATGAGCAGTTCTTC
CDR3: CASASGVAYNEQFF

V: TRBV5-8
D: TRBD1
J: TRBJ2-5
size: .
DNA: TGTGCCAGCAGCTGGACAGGGAGAGAGACCCAGTACTTC
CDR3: CASSWTGRETQYF

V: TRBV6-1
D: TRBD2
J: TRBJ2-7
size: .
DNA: TGTGCCAGCAGTGGGGAGACGGGGGAGGGCGAGCAGTACTTC
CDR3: CASSGETGEGEQYF

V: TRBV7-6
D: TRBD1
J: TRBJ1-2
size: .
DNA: TGTGCCAGCAGCTTAAGGGAACAGGGGGCTGGTGGCTACACCTTC
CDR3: CASSLREQGAGGYTF

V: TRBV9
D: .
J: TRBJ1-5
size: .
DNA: TGTGCCAGCAGCGTAGGATTGGGGGGGGGTGTCAATCAGCCCCAGCATTTT
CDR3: CASSVGLGGGVNQPQHF

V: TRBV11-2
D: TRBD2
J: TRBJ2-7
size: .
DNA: TGTGCCAGCAGCTTAGGTCGCCTAGCGGAGAGCTCCTACGAGCAGTACTTC
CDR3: CASSLGRLAESSYEQYF

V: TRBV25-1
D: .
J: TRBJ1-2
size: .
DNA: TGTGCCAGCGGGGAGGGTCGTGGCTACACCTTC
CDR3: CASGEGRGYTF

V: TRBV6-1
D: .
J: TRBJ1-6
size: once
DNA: TGTGCCAGCAGTGAGCAGGCGTCGTATAATTCACCCCTCCACTTT
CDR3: CASSEQASYNSPLHF

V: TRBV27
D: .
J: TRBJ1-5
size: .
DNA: TGTGCCAGCAGTTTTACAGGAACAGATCAGCCCCAGCATTTT
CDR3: CASSFTGTDQPQHF

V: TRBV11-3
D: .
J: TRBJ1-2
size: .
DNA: TGTGCCAGCAGCCTTTTACCAACGGACTATGGCTACACCTTC
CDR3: CASSLLPTDYGYTF

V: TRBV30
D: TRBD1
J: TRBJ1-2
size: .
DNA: TGTGCCTGGAGCGGGACAGAGTATGGCTACACCTTC
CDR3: CAWSGTEYGYTF

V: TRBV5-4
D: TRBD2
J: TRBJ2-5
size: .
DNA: TGTGCCAGCAGCGGTCCTAGCGGAGTCAACGTAGAGACCCAGTACTTC
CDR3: CASSGPSGVNVETQYF

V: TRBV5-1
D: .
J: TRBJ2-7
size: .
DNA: TGCGCCAGCAGCTCCTCCCGGACACCCTCCTACGAGCAGTACTTC
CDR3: CASSSSRTPSYEQYF